The clone carrying this TCR beta chain has just one count. The antigen is unknown. These data come from a study of cytomegalovirus exposure and HLA in healthy donors. Study context: T cells numbering around 170 million yielded 90 million to 140 million unique TCR beta sequences in an earlier analysis. From donors who were HLA-typed, an early data release held 80 million to 85 million unique TCRs.

Regarding the study as a whole: The authors excluded some V segments, including TRBV6-2 and TRBV6-3, as indistinguishable.

Researchers ran the PCR with 60 Vbeta and 13 Jbeta primers. TCRdb's table, derived via immunoSEQ multiplex PCR, lists solely in-frame clones and lacks some. This table holds some 170,000 clones, over 70% found once. Germline loops: CDR1 LNHDA, CDR2 SQIVND (reference sequence). V was cut by 5 bases and J by 4 bases, with 9 bases left in between. This CDR3 is built from 13 residues. At the time of sampling, donors were nominally healthy, though unrecorded immune exposures were likely. Sequences were obtained from PBMCs. The V and J genes are TRBV19 and TRBJ1-5, with D perhaps matching TRBD1 (5 bases). The TCR sequence derives from a male donor in good health and CMV-seronegative. CDR3 residues: CASSLQENQPQHF. In DNA form, the CDR3 reads TGTGCCAGTAGTCTACAGGAAAATCAGCCCCAGCATTTT.